This T cell receptor (beta chain) appears in the sequencing data of a study of monozygotic twins with inflammatory bowel disease. Study results and limitations: Twins with IBD had fewer clonotypes in common with others than healthy twins, particularly during disease activity. For repertoire similarity, concordant twins did not differ from discordant twins, possibly because power was limited.

Germline-derived CDR1 and CDR2 are MNHEY and SMNVEV (reference sequence). The CDR3 extends over 13 amino acids. Starting material for each TCR library was roughly 3,300 ng of total RNA. From the 5' RACE reads, TCRdb lists one entry per CDR3 protein and no DNA. The listing records about 210,000 distinct CDR3 sequences. For this clonotype: Its specificity is not known.

The receptor comes from a human donor with ulcerative colitis or Crohn's disease, or a healthy co-twin of an affected twin (not recorded which). The chain joins TRBV27 to TRBJ2-4. The sequenced sample consisted of blood. CDR3 in amino acids: CASSLRVGYIQYF.